The TCR beta chain under discussion was sequenced for a study of patients and donors after allogeneic stem cell transplantation. This clonotype appeared a few times. This CDR3 is built from 13 residues. Germline CDR1 MNHNS, CDR2 SASEGT. Between the trimmed V and J ends, which lost 3 bases and 2 bases, there was a span of 4 bases. TCRdb called the RT-PCR reads again in MiXCR, with one record for every CDR3 protein. The table lists 400,000 to 450,000 distinct CDR3 sequences, 16% of them singletons, with 7.2% in the top ten. Sequencing used blood, either unsorted or a sorted T cell fraction (not recorded which). This chain joins TRBV6-1 and TRBJ2-2; D is unclear. The source of this sequence is a human donor who was either an allogeneic HSCT recipient or a stem cell or donor lymphocyte infusion donor (not recorded which). It is not recorded whose cells these are; they may come from a transplant donor. CDR3 DNA: TGTGCCAGCAGTGACACTAACACCGGGGAGCTGTTTTTT. Its translation: CASSDTNTGELFF.